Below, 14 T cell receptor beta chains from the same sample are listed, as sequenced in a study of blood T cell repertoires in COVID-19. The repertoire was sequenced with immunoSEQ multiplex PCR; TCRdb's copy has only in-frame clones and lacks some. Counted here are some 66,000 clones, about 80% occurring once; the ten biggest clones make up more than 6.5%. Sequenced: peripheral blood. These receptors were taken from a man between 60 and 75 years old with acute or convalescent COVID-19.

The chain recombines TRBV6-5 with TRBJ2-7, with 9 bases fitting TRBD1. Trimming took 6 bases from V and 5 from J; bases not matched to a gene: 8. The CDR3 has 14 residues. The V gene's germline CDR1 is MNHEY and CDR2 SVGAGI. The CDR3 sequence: CASSRDRGSNEQYF. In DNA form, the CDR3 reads TGTGCCAGCAGCCGAGACAGGGGGTCTAACGAGCAGTACTTC.

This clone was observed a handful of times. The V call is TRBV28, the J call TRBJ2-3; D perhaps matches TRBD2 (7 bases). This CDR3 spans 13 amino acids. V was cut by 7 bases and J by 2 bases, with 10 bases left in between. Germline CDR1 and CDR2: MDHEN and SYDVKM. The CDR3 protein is CASKGGDTDTQYF. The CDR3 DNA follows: TGTGCCAGCAAGGGGGGGGACACAGATACGCAGTATTTT.

The CDR3 DNA sequence: TGTGCCAGCAGCTTATTAGGGTATGGGGGGGCAAGCAATCAGCCCCAGCATTTT. It is translated as CASSLLGYGGASNQPQHF. The genes are TRBV7-8 and TRBJ1-5; possibly TRBD1 for D (6 bases). CDR1 and CDR2 from the germline V gene are SGHVS and FQNEAQ. The CDR3 consists of 18 residues. V lost 2 bases to trimming and J lost 1 base, with 18 bases between them.

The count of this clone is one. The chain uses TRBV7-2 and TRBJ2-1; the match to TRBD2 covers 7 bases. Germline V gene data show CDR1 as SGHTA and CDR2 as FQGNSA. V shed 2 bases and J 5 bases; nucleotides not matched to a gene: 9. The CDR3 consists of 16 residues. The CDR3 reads CASSLKVAGVHNEQFF. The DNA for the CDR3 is TGTGCCAGCAGCTTAAAAGTAGCGGGCGTTCACAATGAGCAGTTCTTC.

The CDR3 DNA reads as TGTGCCAGCAGCGTAGGGGCTATCACAGATACGCAGTATTTT. Translating it yields CASSVGAITDTQYF. The chain has TRBV9 and TRBJ2-3; the D is unclear. Per germline, CDR1 SGDLS and CDR2 YYNGEE. The CDR3 has 14 amino acids. V lost 0 bases and J lost 2, with 7 bases in between.

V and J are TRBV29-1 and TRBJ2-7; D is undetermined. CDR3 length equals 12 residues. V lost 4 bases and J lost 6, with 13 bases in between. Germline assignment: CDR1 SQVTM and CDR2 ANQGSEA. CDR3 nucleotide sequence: TGCAGCGTTGTTAAACAGTCGAGCGAGCAGTACTTC. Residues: CSVVKQSSEQYF.

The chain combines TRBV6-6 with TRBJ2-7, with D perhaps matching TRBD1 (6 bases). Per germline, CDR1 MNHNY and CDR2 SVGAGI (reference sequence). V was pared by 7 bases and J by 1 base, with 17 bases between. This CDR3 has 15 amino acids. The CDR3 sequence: CASTSKGDASYEQYF. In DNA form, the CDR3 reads TGTGCCAGCACTTCTAAGGGGGACGCATCCTACGAGCAGTACTTC.

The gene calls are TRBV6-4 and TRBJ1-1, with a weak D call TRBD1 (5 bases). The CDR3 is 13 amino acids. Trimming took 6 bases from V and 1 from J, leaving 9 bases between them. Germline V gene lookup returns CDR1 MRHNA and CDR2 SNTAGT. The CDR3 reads CASSREENTEAFF. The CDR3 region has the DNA TGTGCCAGCAGCAGGGAAGAGAACACTGAAGCTTTCTTT.

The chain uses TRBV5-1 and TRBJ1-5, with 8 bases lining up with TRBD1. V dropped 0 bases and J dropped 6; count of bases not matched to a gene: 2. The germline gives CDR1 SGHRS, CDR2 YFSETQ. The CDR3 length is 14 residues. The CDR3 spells CASSLVQGGQPQHF. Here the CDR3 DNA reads TGCGCCAGCAGCTTGGTACAGGGGGGTCAGCCCCAGCATTTT.

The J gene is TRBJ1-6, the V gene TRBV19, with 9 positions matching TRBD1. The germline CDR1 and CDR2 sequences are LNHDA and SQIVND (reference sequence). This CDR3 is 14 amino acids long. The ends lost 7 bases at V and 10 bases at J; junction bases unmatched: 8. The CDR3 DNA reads TGTGCCAGTACCCCCACAGGGGGCGGATCACCCCTCCACTTT. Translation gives CASTPTGGGSPLHF.

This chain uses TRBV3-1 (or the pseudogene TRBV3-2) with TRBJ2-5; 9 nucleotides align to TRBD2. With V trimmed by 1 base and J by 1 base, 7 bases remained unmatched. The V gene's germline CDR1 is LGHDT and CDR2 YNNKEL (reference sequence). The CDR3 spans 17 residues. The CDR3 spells CASSQVPSGAFQETQYF. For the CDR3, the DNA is TGTGCCAGCAGCCAAGTTCCTAGCGGGGCCTTCCAAGAGACCCAGTACTTC.

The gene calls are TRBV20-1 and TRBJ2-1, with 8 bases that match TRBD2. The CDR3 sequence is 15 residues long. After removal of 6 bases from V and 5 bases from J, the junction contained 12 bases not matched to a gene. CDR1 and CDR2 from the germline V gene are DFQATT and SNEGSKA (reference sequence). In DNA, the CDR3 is TGCAGTGCCAGTGGAGGACTAGCTTTCAACAATGAGCAGTTCTTC. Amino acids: CSASGGLAFNNEQFF.

CDR3 DNA sequence: TGTGCCAGCAGCTTCAGGGGGCTTGCGACAGATACGCAGTATTTT. Protein product: CASSFRGLATDTQYF. The chain employs TRBV9 and TRBJ2-3; 8 bases line up with TRBD1. V dropped 4 bases and J dropped 3; count of bases not matched to a gene: 7. Germline CDR1 and CDR2: SGDLS and YYNGEE. CDR3 length: 15 residues.

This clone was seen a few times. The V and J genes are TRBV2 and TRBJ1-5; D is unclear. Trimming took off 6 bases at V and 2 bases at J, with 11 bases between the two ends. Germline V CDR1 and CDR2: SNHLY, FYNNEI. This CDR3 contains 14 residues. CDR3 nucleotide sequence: TGTGCCAGCAGCCGACAAGTCGGCAATCAGCCCCAGCATTTT. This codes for CASSRQVGNQPQHF.